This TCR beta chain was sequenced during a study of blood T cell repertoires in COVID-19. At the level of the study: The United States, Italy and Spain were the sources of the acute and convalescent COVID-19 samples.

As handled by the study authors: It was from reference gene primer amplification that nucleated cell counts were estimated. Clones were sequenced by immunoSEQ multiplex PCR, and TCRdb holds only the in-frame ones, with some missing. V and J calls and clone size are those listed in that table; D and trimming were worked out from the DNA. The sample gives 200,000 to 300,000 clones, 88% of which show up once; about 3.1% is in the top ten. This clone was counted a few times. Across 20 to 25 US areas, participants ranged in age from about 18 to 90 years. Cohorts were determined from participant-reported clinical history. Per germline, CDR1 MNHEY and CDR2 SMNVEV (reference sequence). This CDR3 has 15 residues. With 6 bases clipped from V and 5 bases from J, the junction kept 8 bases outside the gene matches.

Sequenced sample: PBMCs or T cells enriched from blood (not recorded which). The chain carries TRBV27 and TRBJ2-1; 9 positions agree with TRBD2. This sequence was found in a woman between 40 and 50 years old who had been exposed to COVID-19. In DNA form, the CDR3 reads TGTGCCAGCAGAGGGGGCGGGAGGGTCGACAATGAGCAGTTCTTC. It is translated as CASRGGGRVDNEQFF.